Sequencing of this T cell receptor beta chain was carried out in a study of blood T cell repertoires in COVID-19. In the original workflow: Amplifying reference gene primers gave estimates of nucleated cell counts. Assay used: immunoSEQ multiplex PCR; TCRdb lists only in-frame clones, some missing. That table gives V, J and clone size, and the DNA gave D and trimming. The profile shows roughly 240,000 clones, approximately 80% of them singletons. Germline assignment: CDR1 MNHEY and CDR2 SVGEGT. V gave up 2 bases and J gave up 7 bases, with 9 bases separating them. The CDR3 has 13 amino acids. This clone was counted a single time.

Sequencing was carried out using peripheral blood. V and J are TRBV6-2 or TRBV6-3 and TRBJ2-4, with D perhaps TRBD1 (5 bases). The sequence came from a woman aged 80 or older with acute or convalescent COVID-19. CDR3 amino acids: CASSYPGRNIQYF. DNA of the CDR3: TGTGCCAGCAGTTACCCAGGGCGGAACATTCAGTACTTC.